The T cell receptor beta chain described here comes from a study of cytomegalovirus exposure and HLA in healthy donors. Findings and limits, study-wide: Later analysis demonstrated an association between a missense DCLRE1C variant and TCR beta V- and J-gene trimming. Fewer N-insertions (relative to the roughly 670-donor mean) were reportedly seen in an Asian-associated ancestry cluster in a later analysis. The study had only CMV serostatus as immune exposure information.

Amplification used 60 Vbeta primers and 13 Jbeta primers. TCRdb's table, derived via immunoSEQ multiplex PCR, lists solely in-frame clones and lacks some. The sample includes about 54,000 clones. On this clone itself: Its antigen is undetermined.

Germline values: CDR1 LNHDA, CDR2 SQIVND (reference sequence). V was shortened by 3 bases and J by 1 base, with 6 bases between the two germline ends. This CDR3 comprises 13 residues. The chain recombines TRBV19 with TRBJ1-1; D is uncertain. Sequencing used PBMCs. The TCR sequence derives from a woman aged 40 to 50 in good health and CMV-seronegative. In nucleotides, the CDR3 is TGTGCCAGTAGTATTCCCGGGAACACTGAAGCTTTCTTT. Protein product: CASSIPGNTEAFF.